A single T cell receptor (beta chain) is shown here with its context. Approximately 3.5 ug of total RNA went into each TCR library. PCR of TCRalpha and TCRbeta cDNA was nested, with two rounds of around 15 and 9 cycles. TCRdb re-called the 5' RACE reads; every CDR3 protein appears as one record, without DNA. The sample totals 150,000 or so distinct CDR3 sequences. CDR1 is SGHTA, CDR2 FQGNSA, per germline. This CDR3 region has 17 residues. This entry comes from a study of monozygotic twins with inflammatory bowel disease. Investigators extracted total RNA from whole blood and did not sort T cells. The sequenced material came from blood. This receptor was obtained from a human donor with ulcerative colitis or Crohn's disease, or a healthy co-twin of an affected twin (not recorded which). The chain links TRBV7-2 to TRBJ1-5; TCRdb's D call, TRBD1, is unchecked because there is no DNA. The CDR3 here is CASSLRTGGNFNQPQHF.